This T cell receptor (beta chain) appears in the sequencing data of a study of molecular identifiers for immune sequencing clone quantification. Study-wide results and limits: In naive cells, clones above 20 RNA copies held under 1% of molecules, whereas in effector cells they held over 97%.

Previously described methods and listed TCR primers produced bulk TCR libraries. A single record per CDR3 protein comes from TCRdb applying MiXCR to the PCR reads. Of under 350,000 distinct CDR3 sequences listed, 24% are singletons. This clonotype was found many times. Its antigen is undetermined. The CD8+CD4-CCR7+CD45RA+ phenotype defined the sorted naive CD8 T cells. The germline CDR1 and CDR2 sequences are PRHDT and FYEKMQ (reference sequence). The CDR3 sequence is 15 residues long. J lost 1 base, V lost 5 bases, and 6 bases had no gene match. Sequenced sample: naive CD8+ T cells from blood, with Jurkat cell RNA spiked in. The sample's subset: FACS-sorted CD8+CD4-CCR7+CD45RA+ naive T cells. The source is a human donor in good health. Some libraries in this study had Jurkat cell RNA spiked in. The V call is TRBV13, the J call TRBJ2-5; 8 bases line up with TRBD2. CDR3 DNA: TGTGCCAGCAGCGTAACCGGGACTAGCCAAGAGACCCAGTACTTC. Protein sequence: CASSVTGTSQETQYF.